These 32 T cell receptor beta chains originate from one sample sequenced in a study of blood T cells in healthy people across ages. A second PCR, run for about 6 to 12 cycles, used a sample-barcoded 5' primer plus a J-beta primer mix. From the 5' RACE reads, TCRdb called clonotypes with MiXCR, one entry per CDR3 protein. The sample has about 640,000 distinct CDR3 sequences, roughly 58% seen once. The sample taken for sequencing was blood. The origin of the receptors is a man in his 60s in good health.

J is TRBJ1-2 and V is TRBV10-3; D is possibly TRBD1 (6 bases). The germline gives CDR1 ENHRY, CDR2 SYGVKD. The CDR3 consists of 12 residues. The V gene lost 6 bases and the J gene lost 8 bases, with 13 bases spanning the gap. The CDR3: CAIRAGGQGYTF. The CDR3 nucleotides are TGTGCCATCAGGGCCGGGGGGCAAGGCTACACCTTC.

Of note for this clonotype: Just one base apart from a much larger clone, this may be a read error. This chain links TRBV27 with TRBJ2-5; perhaps TRBD2 as D (5 bases). The CDR3 length is 12 residues. Trimming pared 8 bases from V and 11 bases from J, leaving 18 bases between. Germline-derived CDR1 and CDR2 are MNHEY and SMNVEV (reference sequence). In DNA, the CDR3 is TGTGCCAGCCGGACTCATCAGAATGAGCAGTACTTC. Residues: CASRTHQNEQYF.

In its sample, this clonotype was seen a few times. The chain uses TRBV6-1 and TRBJ2-7, with 8 bases that match TRBD1. CDR1 MNHNS and CDR2 SASEGT come from the germline V gene. CDR3 size: 14 residues. J was trimmed by 2 bases and V by 6 bases; bases with no gene match: 6. This CDR3 is CASRGYRGAYEQYF. CDR3 sequence (DNA): TGTGCCAGCAGGGGCTACAGGGGGGCCTACGAGCAGTACTTC.

This clonotype was counted a few times. The chain recombines TRBV20-1 with TRBJ2-1, with D perhaps TRBD2 (5 bases). CDR3 length: 12 residues. CDR1 and CDR2 (germline): DFQATT, SNEGSKA (reference sequence). The V gene lost 6 bases and the J gene lost 8 bases, with 14 bases spanning the gap. The DNA for the CDR3 is TGCAGTGCCCAGCGGACGGGTGATGAGCAGTTCTTC. This sequence encodes CSAQRTGDEQFF.

This chain uses TRBV12-3 or TRBV12-4 with TRBJ2-2; 7 nucleotides line up with TRBD2. Unmatched junction bases numbered 2, after V lost 3 bases and J lost 1 base. CDR3 length: 15 residues. CDR3 coding DNA: TGTGCCAGCAGTTTGACTAGCTTGAACACCGGGGAGCTGTTTTTT. Translation: CASSLTSLNTGELFF.

This clonotype appeared once. This chain joins TRBV12-5 and TRBJ1-1; D remains unclear. The CDR3 length is 12 residues. Germline assignment: CDR1 LGHNT and CDR2 FRNRAP. With 0 bases removed from V and 6 bases from J, the gap between germline ends came to 5 bases. The DNA for the CDR3 is TGTGCTAGTGGTTTGGTAGTTGCTGAAGCTTTCTTT. As protein: CASGLVVAEAFF.

The chain uses TRBV7-2 and TRBJ2-1; D possibly matches TRBD1 or TRBD2 (5 bases each). Per germline, CDR1 SGHTA and CDR2 FQGNSA. V lost 1 base, J lost 9 bases, and 7 bases lay in between. This CDR3 region has 12 residues. CDR3 sequence (DNA): TGTGCCAGCAGCTTAGGGGGGTCTGAGCAGTTCTTC. Translated, it gives CASSLGGSEQFF.

The sample holds one count of this clonotype. The chain employs TRBV3-1 and TRBJ2-1, with D unresolved. Trimming stripped 2 bases from V and 7 bases from J, with 9 bases between. Germline V gene data show CDR1 as LGHDT and CDR2 as YNNKEL (reference sequence). The CDR3 length is 13 residues. The CDR3 nucleotides read TGTGCCAGCAGCCAACCCGAGAGTAATGAGCAGTTCTTC. Translating it yields CASSQPESNEQFF.

This chain links TRBV6-5 with TRBJ1-2; 9 bases are a match to TRBD1. The CDR3 has 15 amino acids. The V gene's germline CDR1 is MNHEY and CDR2 SVGAGI. The V gene end was trimmed by 0 bases and the J gene end by 4 bases; junction bases not matched to a gene: 3. CDR3 sequence: CASSYSGQGVYGYTF. Written as DNA, the CDR3 is TGTGCCAGCAGTTACTCGGGACAGGGAGTCTATGGCTACACCTTC.

This clonotype was observed at least ten times. This chain links TRBV6-6 with TRBJ2-5; D gene unclear. The length of the CDR3 is 16 residues. Germline V gives CDR1 MNHNY, CDR2 SVGAGI (reference sequence). The V end lost 0 bases, the J end lost 2 bases, and 13 bases lay between the germline ends. The DNA for the CDR3 is TGTGCCAGCAGTTACTCGAGAGGCTGGCAACAAGAGACCCAGTACTTC. Amino acids: CASSYSRGWQQETQYF.

A word on this clonotype: The junction shows a germline mismatch at one end, possibly a read error. The chain is built from TRBV5-1 and TRBJ1-6; D not resolved. The length of the CDR3 is 17 residues. Germline V gives CDR1 SGHRS, CDR2 YFSETQ. CDR3 protein: CASSFLGTRSYNSPLHF. Here the CDR3 DNA reads TGCGCCAGCAGCTTTCTGGGAACCCGCTCCTATAATTCGCCCCTCCACTTT.

V is TRBV7-9 and J is TRBJ2-1, with D unclear. The CDR3 has 14 amino acids. V lost 5 bases and J lost 0, with 8 bases in between. Germline loops: CDR1 SEHNR, CDR2 FQNEAQ (reference sequence). CDR3 in DNA: TGTGCCAGCAGCGACTTGAGCTCCTACAATGAGCAGTTCTTC. Encoded protein: CASSDLSSYNEQFF.

This clonotype was seen a handful of times. The V call is TRBV5-1, the J call TRBJ2-1; 15 bases fit TRBD2. Trimming took 0 bases from V and 6 from J; bases not matched to a gene: 4. Per the germline V gene, CDR1 is SGHRS and CDR2 is YFSETQ. This CDR3 region has 17 residues. The CDR3 region has the DNA TGCGCCAGCAGCTTGGGGACTAGCGGGGGGGCCCTCAATGAGCAGTTCTTC. This sequence encodes CASSLGTSGGALNEQFF.

On this clonotype itself: The junction departs from germline at one end; a sequencing error may be responsible. The genes are TRBV18 and TRBJ2-4; D call uncertain. The CDR3 is 15 residues long. CDR1 is KGHSH, CDR2 LQKENI, per germline. CDR3: CASSPPGSYGETQYF. DNA for the CDR3: TGTGCCAGCTCACCACCCGGCTCATACGGAGAGACCCAGTATTTC.

There are a few counts of this clonotype. This chain uses TRBV29-1 with TRBJ2-1; the match to TRBD2 covers 13 bases. Germline V gene sequence: CDR1 SQVTM, CDR2 ANQGSEA. V shed 8 bases and J 5 bases; nucleotides not matched to a gene: 15. The CDR3 consists of 17 residues. The CDR3 region is CSLSRGWTSGSHNEQFF. CDR3 nucleotide sequence: TGCAGCCTGAGTAGGGGCTGGACTAGCGGGAGTCACAATGAGCAGTTCTTC.

In this sample, this clonotype turned up a few times. The chain has TRBV11-2 and TRBJ2-7; no reliable D call. Germline loops: CDR1 SGHAT, CDR2 FQNNGV. The CDR3 sequence is 13 residues long. V lost 6 bases to trimming and J lost 2 bases, with 11 bases between them. The CDR3 loop is CASSRGPTYEQYF. In DNA form, the CDR3 reads TGTGCCAGCAGTCGTGGACCGACCTACGAGCAGTACTTC.

To note about this clonotype: One end of the junction is discordant with germline, which a read error may explain. The chain links TRBV20-1 to TRBJ2-3, with TRBD1 as a possible D gene (6 bases). Germline-derived CDR1 and CDR2 are DFQATT and SNEGSKA (reference sequence). The CDR3 contains 13 residues. CDR3 nucleotides: TGCAGCGCTAGTGGACAGCTCACAGATACGCAGTATTTT. This gives the protein CSASGQLTDTQYF.

The gene calls are TRBV5-1 and TRBJ1-5; D uncertain. V lost 5 bases, J lost 3 bases, and 12 bases lay in between. From germline, CDR1 is SGHRS and CDR2 YFSETQ. This CDR3 comprises 14 residues. CDR3 sequence (DNA): TGCGCCAGCAGTGACGACGGAAACAATCAGCCCCAGCATTTT. It specifies CASSDDGNNQPQHF.

The chain links TRBV4-1 to TRBJ2-5; no clear D. Germline V gene data show CDR1 as MGHRA and CDR2 as YSYEKL. With 0 bases removed from V and 5 bases from J, the gap between germline ends came to 10 bases. The CDR3 spans 14 residues. The CDR3 DNA follows: TGCGCCAGCAGCCAAGACTACACCAGTGAGACCCAGTACTTC. Residues: CASSQDYTSETQYF.

This sequence joins TRBV7-9 and TRBJ2-4, with D perhaps matching TRBD2 (5 bases). The DNA matches TRBJ2-5 better at its end, which makes the J call doubtful. The CDR3 has 14 residues. From germline, CDR1 is SEHNR and CDR2 FQNEAQ (reference sequence). The DNA of the CDR3 is TGTGCCAGCAGCTTAGATACTAGGCGCGAGACCCAGTACTTC. Translating it yields CASSLDTRRETQYF.

The V gene is TRBV2, the J gene TRBJ1-1; maybe TRBD1 (5 bases). The V end was cut by 10 bases, the J end by 4 bases, with 19 bases between. CDR3 size: 14 residues. CDR1 is SNHLY and CDR2 is FYNNEI in the germline V gene. CDR3 coding DNA: TGTGCCACCACGGATGAAATAAGGGGCACTGAAGCTTTCTTT. Translating it yields CATTDEIRGTEAFF.

Only a few counts were recorded for this clonotype. The chain uses TRBV18 and TRBJ2-1, with D tentatively TRBD1 or TRBD2 (5 bases each). Trimming removed 1 base at V and 9 bases at J, with 16 bases between. There are 15 residues in the CDR3. Germline V gene sequence: CDR1 KGHSH, CDR2 LQKENI. CDR3 sequence: CASSPRTGSRGEQFF. The CDR3 DNA reads TGTGCCAGCTCACCACGGACGGGTTCGAGGGGTGAGCAGTTCTTC. The entire variable domain, with the rest obtained from reference TRBV18 and TRBJ2-1, is as follows: NAGVMQNPRHLVRRRGQEARLRCSPMKGHSHVYWYRQLPEEGLKFMVYLQKENIIDESGMPKERFSAEFPKEGPSILRIQQVVRGDSAAYFCASSPRTGSRGEQFFGPGTRLTVL.

The chain has TRBV5-1 and TRBJ2-3; D possibly corresponds to TRBD1 (8 bases). V was shortened by 4 bases and J by 4 bases, with 19 bases between the two germline ends. This CDR3 has 16 residues. Per the germline V gene, CDR1 is SGHRS and CDR2 is YFSETQ. The CDR3 loop is CASSPRQGRGADTQYF. The DNA for the CDR3 is TGCGCCAGCAGCCCCCGACAGGGGAGGGGTGCAGATACGCAGTATTTT.

The chain has TRBV6-4 and TRBJ2-7; TRBD1 aligns across 10 bases. V lost 8 bases, J lost 3 bases, and 10 bases stayed unmatched. CDR1 is MRHNA and CDR2 is SNTAGT in the germline V gene. This CDR3 has 15 amino acids. The CDR3 sequence is CASLLPGTGVYEQYF. The CDR3 bases are TGTGCCAGCCTCCTCCCCGGGACAGGGGTCTACGAGCAGTACTTC.

This clonotype was seen many times. CDR3 in amino acids: CASSLNRDQETQYF. The CDR3 coding sequence is TGCGCCAGCAGCTTGAACAGGGATCAAGAGACCCAGTACTTC. The rearrangement links TRBV5-1 to TRBJ2-5; maybe TRBD1 (6 bases). This CDR3 region has 14 residues. Germline-derived CDR1 and CDR2 are SGHRS and YFSETQ. V lost 1 base and J 2 bases, leaving 9 bases between the germline ends.

CDR3 bases: TGCGCCAGCAGCGGACCGAGGGGCGAGTATGGCTACACCTTC. Translated: CASSGPRGEYGYTF. V and J are TRBV5-1 and TRBJ1-2, with D tentatively TRBD1 (5 bases). CDR1 is SGHRS, CDR2 YFSETQ, per germline. This CDR3 contains 14 residues. Trimming shortened V by 4 bases and J by 5 bases, and 15 bases separated the two germline ends.

The chain is built from TRBV5-1 and TRBJ2-3; D unresolved. The CDR3 consists of 13 residues. CDR1 is SGHRS and CDR2 is YFSETQ in the germline V gene. V shed 5 bases and J shed 4 bases, with 11 bases lying between them. CDR3 residues: CASSELGPDTQYF. The CDR3 DNA reads TGCGCCAGCAGTGAGCTAGGACCAGATACGCAGTATTTT.

The chain joins TRBV21-1 to TRBJ2-6; no check of the table's D call, TRBD1, against the DNA was made. TRBV21-1 is a pseudogene segment. The CDR3 runs 17 residues. This CDR3 is CASSKNGGPPGANVLTF. The CDR3 DNA reads TGTGCCAGCAGCAAAAACGGCGGCCCACCGGGGGCCAACGTCCTGACTTTC.

The V and J genes are TRBV12-5 and TRBJ2-3; 8 bases map to TRBD2. Germline V gene lookup returns CDR1 LGHNT and CDR2 FRNRAP. Germline trimming cut 1 base from V and 4 bases from J; bases unmatched to any gene: 1. The CDR3 is made up of 14 amino acids. The CDR3 bases are TGTGCTAGTGGTTTGGAACTAGCGGCAGATACGCAGTATTTT. Protein: CASGLELAADTQYF.

As regards this clonotype: Compared with germline, one end of the junction differs, possibly owing to a read error. The J gene is TRBJ2-7, the V gene TRBV27, with TRBD1 matching over 8 bases. The DNA matches TRBJ2-5 better at its end, which makes the J call doubtful. This CDR3 region has 14 residues. The germline CDR1 and CDR2 sequences are MNHEY and SMNVEV (reference sequence). CDR3 in amino acids: CTSSKGTGQETQYF. The CDR3 region has the DNA TGTACCAGCAGTAAAGGGACAGGCCAAGAGACCCAGTACTTC.

This clonotype was counted a single time. The chain has TRBV27 and TRBJ2-7; TRBD2 is a possible D gene (5 bases). Between the trimmed V and J ends, which lost 10 bases and 1 base, there was a span of 26 bases. The CDR3 is 17 residues long. Germline CDR1 and CDR2: MNHEY and SMNVEV (reference sequence). For the CDR3, the DNA is TGTGCCAACCAACCCTTGGAGAGGAGGACGGTTTCCTACGAGCAGTACTTC. The encoded protein is CANQPLERRTVSYEQYF.

This sequence joins TRBV6-6 and TRBJ2-1; 8 bases align to TRBD2. This CDR3 is built from 16 residues. With 5 bases clipped from V and 1 base from J, the junction kept 7 bases outside the gene matches. Germline values: CDR1 MNHNY, CDR2 SVGAGI (reference sequence). The CDR3 coding sequence is TGTGCCAGCAGTCGCATAATAGCGGGGTCCTACAATGAGCAGTTCTTC. It codes for CASSRIIAGSYNEQFF.